The clone carrying this T cell receptor beta chain has a single count. TCRdb recomputed calls from the RT-PCR reads with MiXCR, one row per CDR3 protein. The table includes around 320,000 distinct CDR3 sequences, about 20% detected once. Germline V CDR1 and CDR2: MNHEY, SVGEGT. Trimming cost V 5 bases and J 4 bases, with 15 bases left between them. The CDR3 covers 15 residues. These data are taken from a study of response to subunit inactivated influenza vaccine. The sample consisted of PBMCs from blood, taken about 20 months after vaccination. This TCR came from a man in his fifties or sixties who received an inactivated influenza vaccine. The chain is built from TRBV6-2 or TRBV6-3 and TRBJ2-1; tentative D call: TRBD2 (6 bases). In DNA, the CDR3 is TGTGCCAGCAGTCTCTTGTCGGGAGTATACAATGAGCAGTTCTTC. It yields the protein CASSLLSGVYNEQFF.